This T cell receptor (beta chain) was retrieved from a study of shared clonotypes between healthy human individuals. On the study more broadly: Every donor yielded three CD4 naive, three CD4 memory, two CD8 naive and one CD8 memory plate.

The V and J ends lost 7 bases and 5 bases respectively, with 14 bases between them. The CDR3 is made up of 14 amino acids. Germline V lookup: CDR1 MDHEN, CDR2 SYDVKM. This clone was observed once. Each subset's genomic DNA was split evenly across several immunoSEQ plates. Some clones are missing from TCRdb's copy, which holds only in-frame ones; the method was immunoSEQ multiplex PCR. Among approximately 2.5 million clones listed, 93% were seen once. The sequencing sample was made of naive CD4+ T cells from PBMCs. The subset denotes: CD45RA+ positively selected. The chain carries TRBV28 and TRBJ1-4; tentatively, D is TRBD1 (5 bases). This sequence originates from a man younger than 35 in good health. Some clones in this sample may be carry-over from other donors' samples. The CDR3 loop reads CASTVGGTNEKLFF. The CDR3 region has the DNA TGTGCCAGCACTGTTGGTGGGACCAATGAAAAACTGTTTTTT.